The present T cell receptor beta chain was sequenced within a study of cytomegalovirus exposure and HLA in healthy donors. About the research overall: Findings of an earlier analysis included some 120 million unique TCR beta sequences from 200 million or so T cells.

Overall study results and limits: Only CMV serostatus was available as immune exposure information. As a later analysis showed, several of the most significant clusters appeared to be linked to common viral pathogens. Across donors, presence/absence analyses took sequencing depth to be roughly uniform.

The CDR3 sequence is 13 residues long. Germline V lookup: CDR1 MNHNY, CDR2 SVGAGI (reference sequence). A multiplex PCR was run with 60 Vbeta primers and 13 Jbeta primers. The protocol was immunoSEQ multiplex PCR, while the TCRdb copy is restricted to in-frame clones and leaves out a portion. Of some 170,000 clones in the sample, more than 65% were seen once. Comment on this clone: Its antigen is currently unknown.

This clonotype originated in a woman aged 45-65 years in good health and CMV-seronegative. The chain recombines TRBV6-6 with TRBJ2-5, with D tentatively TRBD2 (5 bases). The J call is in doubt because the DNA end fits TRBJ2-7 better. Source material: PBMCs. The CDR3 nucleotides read TGTGCCAGCACCAGCGGTATGCTCTACGAGCAGTACTTC. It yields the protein CASTSGMLYEQYF.